This TCR beta chain was recovered during a study of cytomegalovirus exposure and HLA in healthy donors. Background on the study: The Caucasian-associated ancestry cluster contained roughly four fifths of the approximately 400 genotyped donors.

The PCR had 60 Vbeta and 13 Jbeta primers. Using immunoSEQ multiplex PCR, the repertoire was profiled, and TCRdb retains in-frame clones only, with some absent. Altogether under 200,000 clones are present, about 76% being singletons, with the ten largest covering under 7%. Trimming took 11 bases from V and 7 from J; bases not matched to a gene: 12. The CDR3 totals 14 residues. Per the germline V gene, CDR1 is ENHRY and CDR2 is SYGVKD. Turning to this clone: No antigen is known for it.

General observations from the study: Within a later analysis, the majority of CMV-associated TCR beta chains appeared HLA-restricted.

The origin of this receptor is a young woman in good health and CMV-seropositive. V gene TRBV10-3 combines with J gene TRBJ2-4, with TRBD1 matching 9 bases. Sequences were obtained from PBMCs. CDR3 loop: CAVQARGQGNIQYF. The CDR3 nucleotides read TGTGCCGTACAGGCGCGAGGACAGGGGAACATTCAGTACTTC.